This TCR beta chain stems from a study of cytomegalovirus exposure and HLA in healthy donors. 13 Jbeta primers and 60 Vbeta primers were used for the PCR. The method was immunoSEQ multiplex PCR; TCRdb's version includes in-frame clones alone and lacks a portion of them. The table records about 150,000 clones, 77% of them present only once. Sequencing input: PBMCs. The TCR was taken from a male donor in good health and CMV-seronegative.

The CDR3 region is CASSAQGAQTEAFF. The DNA of the CDR3 is TGTGCCAGCAGCGCCCAGGGGGCGCAGACTGAAGCTTTCTTT. This sequence joins TRBV9 and TRBJ1-1, with 8 bases aligning to TRBD1. V was pared by 3 bases and J by 5 bases, with 6 bases of the junction left unmatched. The CDR3 runs 14 residues. From germline, CDR1 is SGDLS and CDR2 YYNGEE. Looking up the rest from reference TRBV9 and TRBJ1-1 gives the full variable domain: DSGVTQTPKHLITATGQRVTLRCSPRSGDLSVYWYQQSLDQGLQFLIQYYNGEERAKGNILERFSAQQFPDLHSELNLSSLELGDSALYFCASSAQGAQTEAFFGQGTRLTVV.